These 3 T cell receptor beta chains were sequenced from one sample in a study of post-analysis software for immune sequencing data. Study-level findings and limits: TRBV5-6, TRBV5-1 and TRBV20-1 were among 4 or 5 TRBV segments more frequent in patients than controls.

No antigen has been identified for these receptors. Every TCR beta cDNA library bore unique molecular identifiers. One entry per CDR3 protein, called by TCRdb with MiXCR from the PCR reads. Of roughly 580,000 distinct CDR3 sequences listed, roughly 40% are singletons. Sequenced: blood. These receptors came from a girl aged 5-17 years with multiple sclerosis.

With respect to this clonotype: An end of the junction does not agree with germline; a read error may underlie this. This chain connects TRBV2 to TRBJ2-4; 7 nucleotides agree with TRBD1. This CDR3 spans 16 amino acids. CDR1 and CDR2 from the germline V gene are SNHLY and FYNNEI. CDR3 sequence reads: CTSRIRTGVAKNIQYF. The CDR3 DNA is TGTACCAGCAGGATAAGGACAGGTGTAGCCAAAAACATTCAGTACTTC. Full variable domain (rest looked up from reference TRBV2 and TRBJ2-4): EPEVTQTPSHQVTQMGQEVILRCVPISNHLYFYWYRQILGQKVEFLVSFYNNEISEKSEIFDDQFSVERPDGSNFTLKIRSTKLEDSAMYFCTSRIRTGVAKNIQYFGAGTRLSVL.

This clonotype was seen a handful of times. The rearrangement uses TRBV5-1 and TRBJ2-5; TRBD1 is a possible D gene (5 bases). The CDR3 runs to 15 residues. Trimming pared 0 bases from V and 5 bases from J, leaving 14 bases between. Germline V gives CDR1 SGHRS, CDR2 YFSETQ. The CDR3, as DNA: TGCGCCAGCAGCTTGGTCCCACAGGCAGGGGAGACCCAGTACTTC. This codes for CASSLVPQAGETQYF.

The CDR3 loop is CASSWTGGDEKLFF. The CDR3 nucleotides are TGTGCCAGCAGTTGGACAGGGGGCGATGAAAAACTGTTTTTT. The V gene is TRBV6-5, the J gene TRBJ1-4; TRBD1 agrees at 11 bases. V shed 4 bases and J 6 bases; nucleotides not matched to a gene: 1. Germline CDR1 and CDR2: MNHEY and SVGAGI. The CDR3 has 14 residues.